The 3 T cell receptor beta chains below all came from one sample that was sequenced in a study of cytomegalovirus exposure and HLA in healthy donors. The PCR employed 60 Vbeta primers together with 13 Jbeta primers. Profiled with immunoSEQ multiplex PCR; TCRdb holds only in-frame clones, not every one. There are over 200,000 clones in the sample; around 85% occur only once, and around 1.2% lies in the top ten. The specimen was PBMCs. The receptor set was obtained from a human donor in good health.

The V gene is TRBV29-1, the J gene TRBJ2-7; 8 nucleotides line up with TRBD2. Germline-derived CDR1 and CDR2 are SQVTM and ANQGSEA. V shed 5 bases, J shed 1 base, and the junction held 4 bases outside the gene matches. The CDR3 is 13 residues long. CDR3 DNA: TGCAGCGTTAAGACTAGCGTTTCCTACGAGCAGTACTTC. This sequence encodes CSVKTSVSYEQYF.

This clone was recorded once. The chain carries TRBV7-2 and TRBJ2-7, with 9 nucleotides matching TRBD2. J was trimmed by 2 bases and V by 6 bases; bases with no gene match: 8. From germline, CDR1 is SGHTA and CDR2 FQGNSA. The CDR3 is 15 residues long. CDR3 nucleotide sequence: TGTGCCAGCAGTCAGGCTAGCGGGATAGCCTACGAGCAGTACTTC. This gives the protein CASSQASGIAYEQYF. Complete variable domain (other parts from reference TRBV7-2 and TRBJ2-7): GAGVSQSPSNKVTEKGKDVELRCDPISGHTALYWYRQSLGQGLEFLIYFQGNSAPDKSGLPSDRFSAERTGGSVSTLTIQRTQQEDSAVYLCASSQASGIAYEQYFGPGTRLTVT.

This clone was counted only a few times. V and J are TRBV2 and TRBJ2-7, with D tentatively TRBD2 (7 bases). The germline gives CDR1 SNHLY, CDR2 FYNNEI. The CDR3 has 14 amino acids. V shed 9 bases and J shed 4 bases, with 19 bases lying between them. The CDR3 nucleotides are TGTGCCAGTAGGGAGGGGGGCCTAGGATACGAGCAGTACTTC. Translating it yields CASREGGLGYEQYF.